Shown below are 30 T cell receptor beta chains from a single sample sequenced in a study of T cell responses to AZD1222 COVID-19 vaccine. TCRdb keeps only in-frame clones here, not all; method: immunoSEQ multiplex PCR. The data show some 150,000 clones, with 88% seen just once and over 12% held by the top ten. This material consisted of peripheral blood, taken on day 0 of AZD1222 vaccination. The receptor set was obtained from an adult in good health.

V is TRBV4-1 and J is TRBJ1-2, with 10 bases that match TRBD1. Germline values: CDR1 MGHRA, CDR2 YSYEKL. The length of the CDR3 is 15 residues. V trimming: 4 bases; J trimming: 6 bases; junction bases outside the gene matches: 8. DNA for the CDR3: TGCGCCAGCAGCCTTGCTGGGACAGGGGTGGATGGCTACACCTTC. Its protein product is CASSLAGTGVDGYTF.

The chain uses TRBV7-3 and TRBJ1-1; D possibly corresponds to TRBD1 (5 bases). This CDR3 is built from 15 residues. Germline loops: CDR1 SGHTA, CDR2 FQGTGA. Deletions cut 5 bases from V and 0 bases from J, with 13 bases between. CDR3 DNA sequence: TGTGCCAGCAGCCCTGCTTGGGGACTGAACACTGAAGCTTTCTTT. Its protein product is CASSPAWGLNTEAFF.

This clone came up a few times. The CDR3 DNA reads as TGTGCCAGCAGTGATGGAATCCCGACGGACGAAAAACTGTTTTTT. It is translated as CASSDGIPTDEKLFF. The gene calls are TRBV2 and TRBJ1-4; no reliable D call. Germline V gene data show CDR1 as SNHLY and CDR2 as FYNNEI. Trimming left V 3 bases short and J 8 bases short, with 16 bases between. The CDR3 is made up of 15 amino acids.

The CDR3 loop reads CASSLYRTDRYGYTF. The CDR3 bases are TGTGCCAGCAGTCTCTACAGGACCGACCGCTATGGCTACACCTTC. The chain links TRBV28 to TRBJ1-2; possible D gene TRBD1, 5 bases. From germline, CDR1 is MDHEN and CDR2 SYDVKM. V was pared by 5 bases and J by 4 bases, with 17 bases between. The CDR3 consists of 15 residues.

The chain recombines TRBV2 with TRBJ1-6, with 8 nucleotides matching TRBD1. This CDR3 is built from 14 residues. V shed 5 bases, J shed 10 bases, and the junction held 7 bases outside the gene matches. Germline loops: CDR1 SNHLY, CDR2 FYNNEI. CDR3 nucleotide sequence: TGTGCCAGCAGTCCCCAAAGGACAGGGTCACCCCTCCACTTT. Protein sequence: CASSPQRTGSPLHF.

This clone has just a few counts. The chain carries TRBV12-3 or TRBV12-4 and TRBJ2-2; D not certain. The CDR3 length is 13 residues. V dropped 7 bases and J dropped 5 bases, with 11 bases sitting between them. CDR3 in DNA: TGTGCCAGCACCTTGCTGACGACCGGGGAGCTGTTTTTT. It encodes CASTLLTTGELFF.

This clone has only one observation. V is TRBV30 and J is TRBJ2-1, with 9 bases that match TRBD1. Germline CDR1 is GTSNPN and CDR2 is SVGIG (reference sequence). CDR3 length: 14 residues. V lost 3 bases to trimming and J lost 6 bases; unmatched junction nucleotides: 6. Here the CDR3 DNA reads TGTGCCTGGAGCGGGGACAGGGTGGGCAATGAGCAGTTCTTC. The encoded protein is CAWSGDRVGNEQFF.

The V gene is TRBV25-1, the J gene TRBJ2-3, with D perhaps matching TRBD2 (6 bases). V lost 0 bases, J lost 10 bases, and 8 bases lay in between. Germline V gene data show CDR1 as MGHDK and CDR2 as SYGVNS. This CDR3 spans 12 amino acids. CDR3 amino acids: CASSEYGTSQYF. The CDR3 bases are TGTGCCAGCAGTGAATACGGGACTTCGCAGTATTTT.

The chain employs TRBV2 and TRBJ1-6; possible D gene TRBD1, 6 bases. The germline V gene encodes CDR1 SNHLY and CDR2 FYNNEI. Trimming removed 9 bases from V and 6 bases from J, with 18 bases in between. The CDR3 contains 15 residues. The CDR3 region has the DNA TGTGCCAGTAGACTCACAGGGCCGATTAATTCACCCCTCCACTTT. Translated, it gives CASRLTGPINSPLHF.

The genes are TRBV7-9 and TRBJ1-1, with D unresolved. The CDR3 consists of 13 residues. V lost 4 bases, J lost 4 bases, and 10 bases lay in between. The germline gives CDR1 SEHNR, CDR2 FQNEAQ (reference sequence). CDR3 DNA: TGTGCCAGCAGCTCGGAGGCCGGCACTGAAGCTTTCTTT. Amino acids: CASSSEAGTEAFF.

On this clone itself: One end of the junction varies from germline; a read error may be responsible. Here the CDR3 DNA reads TGTGCCAGCAGTACCCAAGCCCCGGGACGGTCTCACAGATTC. Its translation: CASSTQAPGRSHRF. This sequence joins TRBV28 and TRBJ1-2, with D maybe TRBD1 (5 bases). There are 14 residues in the CDR3. CDR1 MDHEN and CDR2 SYDVKM come from the germline V gene.

V and J are TRBV3-1 (or the pseudogene TRBV3-2) and TRBJ2-1; 13 bases line up with TRBD2. After removal of 6 bases from V and 2 bases from J, the junction contained 4 bases not matched to a gene. Germline-derived CDR1 and CDR2 are LGHDT and YNNKEL (reference sequence). The CDR3 sequence is 16 residues long. This chain's CDR3 is CASRPGTSGAYNEQFF. CDR3 sequence (DNA): TGTGCCAGCAGGCCAGGGACTAGCGGGGCCTACAATGAGCAGTTCTTC.

CDR3 in DNA: TGTGCCTGGAGTGTAACGGGTCGGGGTGAAAAACTGTTTTTT. This encodes CAWSVTGRGEKLFF. The chain employs TRBV30 and TRBJ1-4; no reliable D call. Germline V gene sequence: CDR1 GTSNPN, CDR2 SVGIG (reference sequence). V lost 0 bases and J 7 bases, leaving 12 bases between the germline ends. This CDR3 is built from 14 residues.

This sequence joins TRBV3-1 (or the pseudogene TRBV3-2) and TRBJ1-2, with TRBD1 matching over 9 bases. This CDR3 is built from 13 residues. J was trimmed by 8 bases and V by 4 bases; bases with no gene match: 5. CDR1 is LGHDT, CDR2 YNNKEL, per germline (reference sequence). The CDR3 bases are TGTGCCAGCAGCCCACAGGGGGCGGGGGGCTACACCTTC. It is translated as CASSPQGAGGYTF.

This clone was recorded only once. This rearrangement joins TRBV12-3 or TRBV12-4 to TRBJ1-1, with D uncertain. This CDR3 spans 13 amino acids. Trimming shortened V by 6 bases and J by 0 bases, and 8 bases separated the two germline ends. The CDR3 sequence is CASRINMNTEAFF. In DNA, the CDR3 is TGTGCCAGCAGGATTAACATGAACACTGAAGCTTTCTTT.

This chain connects TRBV6-4 to TRBJ1-1; tentative D call: TRBD1 (5 bases). V was trimmed by 6 bases and J by 1 base, leaving 18 bases between them. Germline V lookup: CDR1 MRHNA, CDR2 SNTAGT. This CDR3 is built from 16 residues. CDR3 DNA: TGTGCCAGCAGGGAGTCCACAGGTCCTCCGAACACTGAAGCTTTCTTT. This codes for CASRESTGPPNTEAFF.

V usage is TRBV3-1 (or the pseudogene TRBV3-2) and J usage is TRBJ1-1; 7 bases are a match to TRBD1. CDR3 size: 14 residues. The germline V gene has CDR1 LGHDT and CDR2 YNNKEL (reference sequence). V shed 5 bases, J shed 2 bases, and the junction held 5 bases outside the gene matches. The CDR3 sequence: CASSSWDRNTEAFF. The CDR3 nucleotides are TGTGCCAGCAGCTCCTGGGACAGAAACACTGAAGCTTTCTTT.

The chain carries TRBV5-4 and TRBJ1-5; TRBD1 matches at 9 bases. Losses at the gene ends were 3 bases for V and 6 bases for J; bases not matched to a gene: 7. CDR3 length: 15 residues. Germline V CDR1 and CDR2: SGHNT, YYREEE (reference sequence). The DNA for the CDR3 is TGTGCCAGCAGCTCCGGGACAGGGAGGAGTCAGCCCCAGCATTTT. This encodes CASSSGTGRSQPQHF.

The rearrangement links TRBV7-2 to TRBJ2-7, with TRBD2 matching 12 bases. Germline V gene data show CDR1 as SGHTA and CDR2 as FQGNSA. The length of the CDR3 is 16 residues. The V and J ends lost 0 bases and 2 bases, in that order; junction bases with no gene match: 2. The CDR3 spells CASSLARTSGAYEQYF. CDR3 sequence (DNA): TGTGCCAGCAGCTTAGCGAGGACTAGCGGGGCCTACGAGCAGTACTTC.

The chain employs TRBV19 and TRBJ1-1, with D perhaps TRBD1 (5 bases). The germline V gene encodes CDR1 LNHDA and CDR2 SQIVND (reference sequence). This CDR3 has 15 amino acids. Trimming removed 6 bases from V and 1 base from J, with 15 bases in between. CDR3 sequence reads: CASSNAQGWNTEAFF. The CDR3 DNA reads as TGTGCCAGTAGCAACGCTCAGGGTTGGAACACTGAAGCTTTCTTT. The whole variable domain, filled in from reference TRBV19 and TRBJ1-1, reads DGGITQSPKYLFRKEGQNVTLSCEQNLNHDAMYWYRQDPGQGLRLIYYSQIVNDFQKGDIAEGYSVSREKKESFPLTVTSAQKNPTAFYLCASSNAQGWNTEAFFGQGTRLTVV.

The V call is TRBV7-2, the J call TRBJ2-1; 8 positions agree with TRBD1. CDR3 length equals 15 residues. CDR1 and CDR2 (germline): SGHTA, FQGNSA. Germline trimming cut 1 base from V and 6 bases from J; bases unmatched to any gene: 5. The CDR3 coding sequence is TGTGCCAGCAGCTTAGTAAGGACAGGGCCCAATGAGCAGTTCTTC. It translates to CASSLVRTGPNEQFF.

The rearrangement joins TRBV20-1 to TRBJ2-7; no reliable D call. This CDR3 spans 13 amino acids. Between the trimmed V and J ends, which lost 3 bases and 2 bases, there was a span of 11 bases. In germline, CDR1 is DFQATT, CDR2 SNEGSKA (reference sequence). DNA of the CDR3: TGCAGTGCTAGTCGGACGGGTACCTACGAGCAGTACTTC. Its translation: CSASRTGTYEQYF.

This clone has only one observation. This rearrangement joins TRBV12-5 to TRBJ2-5; D gene uncertain. The CDR3 contains 12 residues. Trimming took off 0 bases at V and 5 bases at J, with 4 bases between the two ends. Per the germline V gene, CDR1 is LGHNT and CDR2 is FRNRAP. CDR3 bases: TGTGCTAGTGGTTTGGTACGGGAGACCCAGTACTTC. This gives the protein CASGLVRETQYF. Drawing the rest from reference TRBV12-5 and TRBJ2-5, the complete variable domain is DARVTQTPRHKVTEMGQEVTMRCQPILGHNTVFWYRQTMMQGLELLAYFRNRAPLDDSGMPKDRFSAEMPDATLATLKIQPSEPRDSAVYFCASGLVRETQYFGPGTRLLVL.

This chain uses TRBV29-1 with TRBJ1-2, with 7 bases fitting TRBD1. The CDR3 sequence is 13 residues long. CDR1 is SQVTM and CDR2 is ANQGSEA in the germline V gene. The trim removed 7 bases at V and 2 bases at J, leaving 7 bases unmatched. CDR3 region: CSGDSLGNYGYTF. DNA of the CDR3: TGCAGCGGGGACAGCCTCGGAAACTATGGCTACACCTTC. Drawing the rest from reference TRBV29-1 and TRBJ1-2, the complete variable domain is SAVISQKPSRDICQRGTSLTIQCQVDSQVTMMFWYRQQPGQSLTLIATANQGSEATYESGFVIDKFPISRPNLTFSTLTVSNMSPEDSSIYLCSGDSLGNYGYTFGSGTRLTVV.

The chain has TRBV18 and TRBJ2-1; weak D call: TRBD1 (6 bases). Germline lookup yields CDR1 KGHSH and CDR2 LQKENI. Trimming removed 6 bases from V and 3 bases from J, with 12 bases in between. This CDR3 spans 14 amino acids. CDR3 nucleotides: TGTGCCAGCTCGGCCGCAGGGGTCTACAATGAGCAGTTCTTC. This encodes CASSAAGVYNEQFF.

The V and J genes are TRBV28 and TRBJ1-2; TRBD1 matches 9 bases. This CDR3 region has 14 residues. Germline lookup yields CDR1 MDHEN and CDR2 SYDVKM. The trim removed 2 bases at V and 8 bases at J, leaving 6 bases unmatched. The CDR3 nucleotides read TGTGCCAGCAGTTTAGCGGGACAGGGAGTCGGCTACACCTTC. The encoded protein is CASSLAGQGVGYTF.

The chain carries TRBV9 and TRBJ1-2, with D maybe TRBD1 (6 bases). Trimming took off 0 bases at V and 3 bases at J, with 18 bases between the two ends. Per the germline V gene, CDR1 is SGDLS and CDR2 is YYNGEE. This CDR3 is 17 amino acids long. Written as DNA, the CDR3 is TGTGCCAGCAGCGTAGAGAGCTTCACAGGGCTCTACTATGGCTACACCTTC. Its protein is CASSVESFTGLYYGYTF.

This sequence joins TRBV3-1 (or the pseudogene TRBV3-2) and TRBJ1-2; D is unclear. Trimming shortened V by 0 bases and J by 2 bases, and 4 bases separated the two germline ends. Germline assignment: CDR1 LGHDT and CDR2 YNNKEL (reference sequence). The CDR3 extends over 13 amino acids. CDR3 amino acids: CASSQDFNYGYTF. CDR3 bases: TGTGCCAGCAGCCAAGATTTCAACTATGGCTACACCTTC.

The rearrangement uses TRBV27 and TRBJ1-1; unclear D gene. The CDR3 is 12 residues long. The germline V gene encodes CDR1 MNHEY and CDR2 SMNVEV (reference sequence). Trimming left V 8 bases short and J 0 bases short, with 7 bases between. CDR3 region: CASGLLNTEAFF. As DNA, the CDR3 is TGTGCCAGCGGCTTACTGAACACTGAAGCTTTCTTT.

This clone was recorded a few times. This chain uses TRBV2 with TRBJ2-7, with TRBD1 matching over 9 bases. The CDR3 extends over 14 amino acids. Germline CDR1 SNHLY, CDR2 FYNNEI. Trimming removed 8 bases from V and 2 bases from J; junction bases left unmatched: 7. The CDR3 nucleotides read TGTGCCAGCGAGCGGGACAGGGTAACCTACGAGCAGTACTTC. As protein: CASERDRVTYEQYF.